Described below is a single T cell receptor beta chain sequence and its context. Germline V gene sequence: CDR1 SNHLY, CDR2 FYNNEI. The CDR3 is 14 residues long. V lost 7 bases and J 5 bases, leaving 16 bases between the germline ends. These data come from a study of blood T cell repertoires in COVID-19. Looking at the study overall: Acute and convalescent COVID-19 samples came from the United States, Italy and Spain. In each case, the material was cDNA or gDNA derived from T cells, B-cell-depleted T cells, or PBMCs.

Authors' processing steps: Counts of nucleated cells, estimated from reference gene primer amplification, were obtained. Sequenced by immunoSEQ multiplex PCR; TCRdb stores in-frame clones only, minus some. V, J and clone size derive from that table, while D and trimming were established from the DNA sequence. The table shows 43,000 or so clones, with over 80% occurring only once. The sequence came from a man between 60 and 75 years old with active COVID-19. Source material: peripheral blood. The chain combines TRBV2 with TRBJ2-3; a possible D gene is TRBD2 (5 bases). The DNA for the CDR3 is TGTGCCAGCAAACCGGGGAACCTCCGAGATACGCAGTATTTT. This gives the protein CASKPGNLRDTQYF.